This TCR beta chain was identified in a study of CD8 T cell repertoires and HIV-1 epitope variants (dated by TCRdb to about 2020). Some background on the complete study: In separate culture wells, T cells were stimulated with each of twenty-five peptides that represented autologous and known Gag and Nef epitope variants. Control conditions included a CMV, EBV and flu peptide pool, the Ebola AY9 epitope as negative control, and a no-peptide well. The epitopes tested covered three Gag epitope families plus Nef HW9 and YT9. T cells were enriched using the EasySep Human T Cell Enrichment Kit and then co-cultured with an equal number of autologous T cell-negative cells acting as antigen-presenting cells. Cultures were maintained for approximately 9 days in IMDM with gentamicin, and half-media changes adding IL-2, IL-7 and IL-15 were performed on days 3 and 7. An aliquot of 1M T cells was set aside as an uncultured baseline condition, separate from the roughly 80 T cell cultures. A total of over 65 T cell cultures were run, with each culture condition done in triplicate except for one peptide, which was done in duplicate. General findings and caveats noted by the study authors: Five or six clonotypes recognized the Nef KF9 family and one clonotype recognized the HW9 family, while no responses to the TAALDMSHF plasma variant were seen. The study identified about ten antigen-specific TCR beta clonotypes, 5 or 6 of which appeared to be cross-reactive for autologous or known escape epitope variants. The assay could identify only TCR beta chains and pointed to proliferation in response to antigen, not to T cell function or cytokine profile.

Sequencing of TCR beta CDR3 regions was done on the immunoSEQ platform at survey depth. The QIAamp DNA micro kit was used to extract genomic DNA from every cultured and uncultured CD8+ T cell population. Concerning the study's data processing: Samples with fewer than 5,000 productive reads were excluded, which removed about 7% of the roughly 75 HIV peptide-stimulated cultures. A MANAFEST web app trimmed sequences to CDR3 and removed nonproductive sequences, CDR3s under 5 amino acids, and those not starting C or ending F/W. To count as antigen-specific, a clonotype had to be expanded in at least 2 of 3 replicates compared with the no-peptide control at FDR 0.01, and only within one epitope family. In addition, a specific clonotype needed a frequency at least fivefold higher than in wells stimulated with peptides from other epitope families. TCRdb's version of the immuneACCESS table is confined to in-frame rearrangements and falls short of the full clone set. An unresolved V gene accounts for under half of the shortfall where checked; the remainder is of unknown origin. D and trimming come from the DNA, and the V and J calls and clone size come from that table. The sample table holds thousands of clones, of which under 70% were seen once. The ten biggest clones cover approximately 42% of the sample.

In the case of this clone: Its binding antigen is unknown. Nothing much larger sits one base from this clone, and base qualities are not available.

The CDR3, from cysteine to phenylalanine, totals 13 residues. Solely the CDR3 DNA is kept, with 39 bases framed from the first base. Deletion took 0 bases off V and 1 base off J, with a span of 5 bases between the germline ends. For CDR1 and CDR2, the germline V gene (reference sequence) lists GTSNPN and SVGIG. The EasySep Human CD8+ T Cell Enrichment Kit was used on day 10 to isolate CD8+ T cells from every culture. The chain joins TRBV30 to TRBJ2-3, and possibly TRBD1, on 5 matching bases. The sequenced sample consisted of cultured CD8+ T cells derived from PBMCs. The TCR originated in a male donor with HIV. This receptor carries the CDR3 CAWSVGGTDTQYF. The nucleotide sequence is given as TGTGCCTGGAGTGTAGGGGGCACAGATACGCAGTATTTT.